These T cell receptor beta chains were read from a single sample in a study of neurological immune-mediated disorders. TCRdb called the 5' RACE reads again in MiXCR, with one record for every CDR3 protein. The table shows 40,000 to 60,000 distinct CDR3 sequences, with under 15% occurring only once. The sequencing sample was made of PBMCs. The receptors were gathered from a male donor with HTLV-1-associated myelopathy (HAM/TSP). CDR3s include the opening cysteine and the closing phenylalanine or tryptophan. The D gene is left open where the match is weak. Where a row states a size, it is once, few, many or the class of an expanded clone; other rows omit it.

j_call: TRBJ1-6; clone_size: many; d_call: -; v_call: TRBV29-1; cdr3_nt: TGCAGCGTTCAGGATCCTAATTCACCCCTCCACTTT; cdr3_aa: CSVQDPNSPLHF
j_call: TRBJ2-3; clone_size: many; d_call: TRBD1; v_call: TRBV12-3/TRBV12-4; cdr3_nt: TGTGCCTCCGGACAGGGCAAGGGCTTAGATACGCAGTATTTT; cdr3_aa: CASGQGKGLDTQYF
j_call: TRBJ1-6; clone_size: many; d_call: TRBD1; v_call: TRBV20-1; cdr3_nt: TGCAGTGCTCCGGGACAGGGGGCGAGTTCACCCCTCCACTTT; cdr3_aa: CSAPGQGASSPLHF
j_call: TRBJ2-1; clone_size: -; d_call: -; v_call: TRBV12-3/TRBV12-4; cdr3_nt: TGTGCCAGCAGTTTTGGAGGACCCTACAATGAGCAGTTCTTC; cdr3_aa: CASSFGGPYNEQFF
j_call: TRBJ2-3; clone_size: -; d_call: TRBD1; v_call: TRBV4-3; cdr3_nt: TGCGCCAGAAGCCAGGGGACAGGGGCCCTGTCGCAGTATTTT; cdr3_aa: CARSQGTGALSQYF
j_call: TRBJ2-5; clone_size: many; d_call: -; v_call: TRBV12-2; cdr3_nt: TGTGCAAGTCGCTTAAAGAGTTGGAAAGAGACCCAGTACTTC; cdr3_aa: CASRLKSWKETQYF
j_call: TRBJ1-2; clone_size: few; d_call: -; v_call: TRBV4-3; cdr3_nt: TGCGCCAGCAGCCAAGCCCAGGACAGACTGAACTATGGCTACACCTTC; cdr3_aa: CASSQAQDRLNYGYTF
j_call: TRBJ2-5; clone_size: many; d_call: TRBD1; v_call: TRBV5-1; cdr3_nt: TGCGCCAGCAGCTGGGGACAGGGCCGGGAGACCCAGTACTTC; cdr3_aa: CASSWGQGRETQYF
j_call: TRBJ2-1; clone_size: many; d_call: TRBD2; v_call: TRBV4-3; cdr3_nt: TGCGCCAGCAGCCAAGAGGGGCTAGCGGGGGGGCCTATTGAGCAGTTCTTC; cdr3_aa: CASSQEGLAGGPIEQFF
j_call: TRBJ2-1; clone_size: many; d_call: -; v_call: TRBV3-1; cdr3_nt: TGTGCCAGCAGCCAAAAAACAGGATCGGGGAACTACAATGAGCAGTTCTTC; cdr3_aa: CASSQKTGSGNYNEQFF
j_call: TRBJ2-7; clone_size: few; d_call: -; v_call: TRBV20-1; cdr3_nt: TGCAGTGCTAGCGACGGCCAGCCACGCGAGCAGTACTTC; cdr3_aa: CSASDGQPREQYF
j_call: TRBJ2-1; clone_size: many; d_call: -; v_call: TRBV12-3/TRBV12-4; cdr3_nt: TGTGCCAGCAGTTTCCTTCAGGGCAATGAGCAGTTCTTC; cdr3_aa: CASSFLQGNEQFF
j_call: TRBJ1-1; clone_size: many; d_call: -; v_call: TRBV10-3; cdr3_nt: TGTGCCATCAGTGGACAGACGAACACTGAAGCTTTCTTT; cdr3_aa: CAISGQTNTEAFF
j_call: TRBJ2-5; clone_size: many; d_call: -; v_call: TRBV18; cdr3_nt: TGTGCCAGCTCACCACAGGGTTCGGAGACCCAGTACTTC; cdr3_aa: CASSPQGSETQYF
j_call: TRBJ1-2; clone_size: many; d_call: -; v_call: TRBV20-1; cdr3_nt: TGCAGTGCTAGAGTCCAGGCCGGTGGCTACACCTTC; cdr3_aa: CSARVQAGGYTF
j_call: TRBJ2-3; clone_size: many; d_call: -; v_call: TRBV4-1; cdr3_nt: TGCGCCAGCAGCCAAGAGGAGTGGGGCACAGATACGCAGTATTTT; cdr3_aa: CASSQEEWGTDTQYF
j_call: TRBJ2-2; clone_size: many; d_call: -; v_call: TRBV28; cdr3_nt: TGTGCCAGCAGCTCTGCGGGGGAGGGGGCCGGGGAGCTGTTTTTT; cdr3_aa: CASSSAGEGAGELFF
j_call: TRBJ2-3; clone_size: many; d_call: TRBD2; v_call: TRBV7-2; cdr3_nt: TGTGCCAGCAGCCCCCATGTTACAGCGGGGGGGAGTACAGATACGCAGTATTTT; cdr3_aa: CASSPHVTAGGSTDTQYF
j_call: TRBJ1-2; clone_size: many; d_call: TRBD1; v_call: TRBV7-2; cdr3_nt: TGTGCCAGCAGCTTAGGACAGGGGCAATATGGCTACACCTTC; cdr3_aa: CASSLGQGQYGYTF
j_call: TRBJ1-2; clone_size: many; d_call: -; v_call: TRBV5-5; cdr3_nt: TGTGCCAGCAGCTATCCCAACTATGGCTACACCTTC; cdr3_aa: CASSYPNYGYTF
j_call: TRBJ1-4; clone_size: medium-sized; d_call: TRBD1; v_call: TRBV20-1; cdr3_nt: TGCAGTGCTCCCGACAGGGCGGGTGAAAAACTGTTTTTT; cdr3_aa: CSAPDRAGEKLFF
j_call: TRBJ1-1; clone_size: -; d_call: -; v_call: TRBV12-3/TRBV12-4; cdr3_nt: TGTGCCATCAGCACGAGACTGTCGAACACTGAAGCTTTCTTT; cdr3_aa: CAISTRLSNTEAFF